This TCR beta chain originates from a study of tumor-infiltrating lymphocytes in oesophageal squamous cell carcinoma. The germline CDR1 and CDR2 sequences are LNHNV and YYDKDF (reference sequence). This CDR3 is built from 13 residues. MiXCR was run by TCRdb on the PCR reads, yielding one entry per CDR3 protein. The data show roughly 21,000 distinct CDR3 sequences, 35% to 40% seen once. The sequencing sample was made of esophageal tumor tissue. This clonotype was obtained from a male donor with esophageal squamous cell carcinoma. The chain joins TRBV15 to TRBJ2-1, with 7 bases identical to TRBD1. The J call may be incorrect, as the DNA end agrees better with TRBJ2-7. CDR3 protein: CATRTGDSYEQYF. The CDR3 coding sequence is TGTGCCACGAGAACAGGGGACTCCTACGAGCAGTACTTC.